The present T cell receptor (beta chain) was sequenced within a study of cytomegalovirus exposure and HLA in healthy donors. Broader study findings: Diagnosis of cytomegalovirus status made by the classifier reportedly showed high specificity and sensitivity.

V was pared by 5 bases and J by 4 bases, with 16 bases between. The CDR3 is made up of 14 amino acids. CDR1 GTSNPN and CDR2 SVGIG come from the germline V gene (reference sequence). PCR used 60 Vbeta primers and 13 Jbeta primers. Only in-frame clones appear in the TCRdb table, and some are missing; sequencing was by immunoSEQ multiplex PCR. The top ten hold 2% to 3% of the sample, which has 84,000 or so clones, about 88% seen once. Comments on this clone: As yet, its antigen is unknown.

This clonotype was obtained from a woman between 45 and 60 years old in good health and CMV-seronegative. The chain couples TRBV30 to TRBJ2-3, with D perhaps matching TRBD2 (5 bases). Source material: PBMCs. The CDR3 loop reads CAWSRGVGADTQYF. CDR3 bases: TGTGCCTGGTCTCGTGGTGTCGGGGCAGATACGCAGTATTTT.